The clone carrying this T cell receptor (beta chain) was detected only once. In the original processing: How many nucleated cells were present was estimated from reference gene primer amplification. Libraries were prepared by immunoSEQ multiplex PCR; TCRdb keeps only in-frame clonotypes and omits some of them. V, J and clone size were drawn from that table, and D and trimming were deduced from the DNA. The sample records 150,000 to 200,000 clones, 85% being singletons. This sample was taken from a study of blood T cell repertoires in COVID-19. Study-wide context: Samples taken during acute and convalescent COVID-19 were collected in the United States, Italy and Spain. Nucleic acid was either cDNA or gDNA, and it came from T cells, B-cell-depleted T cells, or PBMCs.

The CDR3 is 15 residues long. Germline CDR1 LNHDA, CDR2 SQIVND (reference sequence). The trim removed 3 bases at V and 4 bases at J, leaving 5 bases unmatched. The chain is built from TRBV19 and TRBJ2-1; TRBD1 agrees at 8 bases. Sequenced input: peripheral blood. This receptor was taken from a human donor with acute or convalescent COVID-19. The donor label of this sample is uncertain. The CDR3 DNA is TGTGCCAGTAGTATGCAGGGGGCTATTTACAATGAGCAGTTCTTC. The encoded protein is CASSMQGAIYNEQFF.